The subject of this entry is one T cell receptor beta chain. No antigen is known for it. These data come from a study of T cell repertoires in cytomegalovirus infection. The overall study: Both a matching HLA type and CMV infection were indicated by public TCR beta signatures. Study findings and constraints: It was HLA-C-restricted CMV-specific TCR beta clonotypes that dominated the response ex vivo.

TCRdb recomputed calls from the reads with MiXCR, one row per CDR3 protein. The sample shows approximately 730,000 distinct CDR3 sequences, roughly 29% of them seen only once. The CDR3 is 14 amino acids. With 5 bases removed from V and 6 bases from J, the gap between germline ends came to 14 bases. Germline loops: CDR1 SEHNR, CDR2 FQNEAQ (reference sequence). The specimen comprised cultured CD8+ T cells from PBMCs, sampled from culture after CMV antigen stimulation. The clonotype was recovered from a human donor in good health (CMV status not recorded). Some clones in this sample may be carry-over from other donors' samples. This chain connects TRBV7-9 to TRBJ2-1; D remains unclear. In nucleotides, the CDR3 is TGTGCCAGCAGCCCCCCGCGGATGGGCAATGAGCAGTTCTTC. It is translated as CASSPPRMGNEQFF.